This passage covers 10 T cell receptor beta chains from one sample sequenced in a study of T cells in localized non-small cell lung cancer. The repertoire was sequenced with immunoSEQ multiplex PCR; TCRdb's copy has only in-frame clones and lacks some. The sample records about 3,100 clones, around 39% being singletons. The sequencing used normal lung tissue next to the tumor, collected before any cancer treatment. These receptors came from a woman between 35 and 70 years old with stage I lung adenocarcinoma.

The chain is built from TRBV9 and TRBJ1-1; D is ambiguous. Germline lookup yields CDR1 SGDLS and CDR2 YYNGEE. The V and J ends lost 6 bases and 0 bases respectively, with 6 bases between them. CDR3 length equals 12 residues. CDR3 in DNA: TGTGCCAGCACAGCTATGAACACTGAAGCTTTCTTT. Encoded protein: CASTAMNTEAFF.

The CDR3 spells CASSLNNYGYTF. The DNA of the CDR3 is TGTGCCAGCAGCCTTAATAACTATGGCTACACCTTC. The rearrangement links TRBV28 to TRBJ1-2, with D unresolved. Per germline, CDR1 MDHEN and CDR2 SYDVKM. The CDR3 sequence is 12 residues long. Trimming left V 6 bases short and J 1 base short, with 6 bases between.

The chain uses TRBV28 and TRBJ2-1, with 7 bases that match TRBD2. There are 15 residues in the CDR3. V trimming: 3 bases; J trimming: 4 bases; junction bases outside the gene matches: 6. Germline-derived CDR1 and CDR2 are MDHEN and SYDVKM. CDR3 in DNA: TGTGCCAGCAGTTTTGCGGGAGATCCGTACAATGAGCAGTTCTTC. It encodes CASSFAGDPYNEQFF.

The chain recombines TRBV28 with TRBJ2-5; weak D call: TRBD1 (5 bases). The CDR3 runs 15 residues. The V gene's germline CDR1 is MDHEN and CDR2 SYDVKM. V was pared by 4 bases and J by 1 base, with 13 bases between. CDR3 in amino acids: CASSWGRSVQETQYF. CDR3 DNA: TGTGCCAGCAGTTGGGGCCGGAGTGTCCAAGAGACCCAGTACTTC.

The chain links TRBV18 to TRBJ2-7; the match to TRBD1 covers 10 bases. Germline lookup yields CDR1 KGHSH and CDR2 LQKENI. This CDR3 is 15 amino acids long. V was pared by 1 base and J by 3 bases, with 3 bases of the junction left unmatched. The CDR3 reads CASSPRQGAGYEQYF. As DNA, the CDR3 is TGTGCCAGCTCACCACGACAGGGGGCTGGCTACGAGCAGTACTTC.

The genes are TRBV18 and TRBJ2-2; maybe TRBD2 (5 bases). The CDR3 sequence is 16 residues long. V was trimmed by 3 bases and J by 4 bases, leaving 15 bases between them. Germline CDR1 and CDR2: KGHSH and LQKENI. This chain's CDR3 is CASSPGIAVGTGELFF. For the CDR3, the DNA is TGTGCCAGCTCACCCGGGATCGCCGTGGGCACCGGGGAGCTGTTTTTT.

There are a few counts of this clone. The J gene is TRBJ2-3, the V gene TRBV28; D unresolved. V lost 6 bases to trimming and J lost 5 bases, with 21 bases between them. CDR1 and CDR2 from the germline V gene are MDHEN and SYDVKM. CDR3 length: 16 amino acids. The CDR3 DNA reads as TGTGCCAGCAGGGGGATGGGGTCCGTAGCAAGAGATACGCAGTATTTT. Amino acids: CASRGMGSVARDTQYF.

The CDR3 DNA reads TGCGCCAGCAGTGCCGGAGCAGATACGCAGTATTTT. Protein sequence: CASSAGADTQYF. This chain uses TRBV10-2 with TRBJ2-3; D is unclear. V gave up 4 bases and J gave up 4 bases, with 6 bases separating them. Germline CDR1 reads WSHSY; CDR2 reads SAAADI. The CDR3 contains 12 residues.

In this sample, this clone turned up a few times. The gene calls are TRBV10-3 and TRBJ1-2; perhaps TRBD1 as D (6 bases). V was pared by 0 bases and J by 6 bases, with 14 bases between. This CDR3 contains 15 residues. Germline lookup yields CDR1 ENHRY and CDR2 SYGVKD. The CDR3 here is CAISESDRPYNGYTF. The CDR3 DNA follows: TGTGCCATCAGTGAGTCAGACAGGCCCTACAATGGCTACACCTTC.

The chain employs TRBV4-1 and TRBJ1-2; D unresolved. V lost 0 bases, J lost 8 bases, and 13 bases lay in between. This CDR3 spans 14 amino acids. Germline V gives CDR1 MGHRA, CDR2 YSYEKL. The CDR3 region is CASSQDSVVWGYTF. The CDR3 bases are TGCGCCAGCAGCCAAGACTCAGTGGTTTGGGGCTACACCTTC.